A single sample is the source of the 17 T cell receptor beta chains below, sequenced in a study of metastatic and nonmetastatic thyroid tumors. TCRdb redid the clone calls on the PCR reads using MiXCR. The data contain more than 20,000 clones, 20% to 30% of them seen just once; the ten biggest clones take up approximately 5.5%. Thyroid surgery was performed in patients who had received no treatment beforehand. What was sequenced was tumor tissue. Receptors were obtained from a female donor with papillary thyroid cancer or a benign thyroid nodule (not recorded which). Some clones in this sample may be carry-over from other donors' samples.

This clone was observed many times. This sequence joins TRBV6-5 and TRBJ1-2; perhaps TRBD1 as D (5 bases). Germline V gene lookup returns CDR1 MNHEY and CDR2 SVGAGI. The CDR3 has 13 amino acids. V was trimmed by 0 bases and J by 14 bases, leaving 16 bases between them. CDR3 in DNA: TGTGCCAGCAGTTACTCGAGAAACCCGGGGGGGACCTTC. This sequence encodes CASSYSRNPGGTF.

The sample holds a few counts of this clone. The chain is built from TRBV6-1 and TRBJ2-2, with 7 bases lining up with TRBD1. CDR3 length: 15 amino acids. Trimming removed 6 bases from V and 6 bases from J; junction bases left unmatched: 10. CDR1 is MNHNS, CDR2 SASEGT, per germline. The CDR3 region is CASSPFDRAPGELFF. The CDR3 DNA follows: TGTGCCAGCAGCCCATTCGACAGGGCCCCCGGGGAGCTGTTTTTT.

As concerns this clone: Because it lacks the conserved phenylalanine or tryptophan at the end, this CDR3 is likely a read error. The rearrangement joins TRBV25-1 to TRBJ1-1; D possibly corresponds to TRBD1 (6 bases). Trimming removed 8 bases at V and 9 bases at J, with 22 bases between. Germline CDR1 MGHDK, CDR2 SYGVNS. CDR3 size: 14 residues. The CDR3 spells CASGVQGNTAKAFS. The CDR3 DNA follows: TGTGCCAGCGGAGTACAGGGTAACACCGCTAAAGCTTTCTCT.

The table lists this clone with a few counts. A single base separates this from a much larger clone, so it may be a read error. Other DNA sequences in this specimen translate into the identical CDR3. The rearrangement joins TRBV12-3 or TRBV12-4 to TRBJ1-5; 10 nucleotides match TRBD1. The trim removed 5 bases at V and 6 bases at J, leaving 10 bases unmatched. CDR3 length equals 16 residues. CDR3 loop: CASSPPTGGESQPQHF. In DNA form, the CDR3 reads TGTGCCAGCAGTCCTCCGACAGGGGGCGAAAGTCAGCCCCAGCATTTT.

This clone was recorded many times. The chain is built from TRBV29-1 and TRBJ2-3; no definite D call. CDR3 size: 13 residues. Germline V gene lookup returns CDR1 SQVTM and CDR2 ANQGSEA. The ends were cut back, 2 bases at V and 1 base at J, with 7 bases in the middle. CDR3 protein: CSVEIDGTDTQYF. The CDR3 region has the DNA TGCAGCGTTGAAATCGATGGCACAGATACGCAGTATTTT.

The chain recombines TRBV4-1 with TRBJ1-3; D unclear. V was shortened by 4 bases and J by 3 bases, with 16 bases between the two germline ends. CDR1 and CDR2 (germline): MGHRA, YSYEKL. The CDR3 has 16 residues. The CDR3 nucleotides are TGCGCCAGCAGCCGGGTACCTATAACGGGTGGAAACACCATATATTTT. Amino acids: CASSRVPITGGNTIYF.

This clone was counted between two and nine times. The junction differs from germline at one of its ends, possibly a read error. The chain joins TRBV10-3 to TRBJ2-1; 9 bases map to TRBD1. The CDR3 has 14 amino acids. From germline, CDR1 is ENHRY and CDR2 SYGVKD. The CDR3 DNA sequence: TGTGCCAGCAGTGACGGACAGGGGAACAATGAGCAGTTCTTC. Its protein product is CASSDGQGNNEQFF.

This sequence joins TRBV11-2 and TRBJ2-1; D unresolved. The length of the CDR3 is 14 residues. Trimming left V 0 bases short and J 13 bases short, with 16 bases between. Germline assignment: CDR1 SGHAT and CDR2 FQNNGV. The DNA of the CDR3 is TGTGCCAGCAGCTTAGATCTTCTATGGGCTAGTCAGTTCTTC. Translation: CASSLDLLWASQFF.

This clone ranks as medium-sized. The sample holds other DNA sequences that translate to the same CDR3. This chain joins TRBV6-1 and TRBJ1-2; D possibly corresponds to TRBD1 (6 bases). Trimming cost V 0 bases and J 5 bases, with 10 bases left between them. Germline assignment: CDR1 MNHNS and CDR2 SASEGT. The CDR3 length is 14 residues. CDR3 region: CASSEAGRGYGYTF. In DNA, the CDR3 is TGTGCCAGCAGTGAAGCAGGGAGGGGGTATGGCTACACCTTC.

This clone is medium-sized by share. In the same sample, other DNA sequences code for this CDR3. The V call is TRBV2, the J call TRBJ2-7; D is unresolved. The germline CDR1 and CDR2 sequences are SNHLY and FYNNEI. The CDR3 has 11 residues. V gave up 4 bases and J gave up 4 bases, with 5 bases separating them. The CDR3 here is CASSADYEQYF. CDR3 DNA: TGTGCCAGCAGTGCCGATTACGAGCAGTACTTC.

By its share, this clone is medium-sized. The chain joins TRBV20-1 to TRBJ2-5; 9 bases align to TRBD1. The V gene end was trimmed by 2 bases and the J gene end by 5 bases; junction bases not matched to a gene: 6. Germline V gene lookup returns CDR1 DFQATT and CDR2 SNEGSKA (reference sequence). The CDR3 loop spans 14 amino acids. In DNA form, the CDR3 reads TGCAGTGCTAGAATTTGGGACAGGGCTGAGACCCAGTACTTC. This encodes CSARIWDRAETQYF.

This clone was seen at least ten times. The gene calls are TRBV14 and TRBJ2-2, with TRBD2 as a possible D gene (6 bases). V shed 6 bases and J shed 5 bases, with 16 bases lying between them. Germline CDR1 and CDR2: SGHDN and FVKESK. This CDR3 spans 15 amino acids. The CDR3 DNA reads TGTGCCAGCAGTCGGACGGCTGGGGGGACCGGGGAGCTGTTTTTT. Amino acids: CASSRTAGGTGELFF. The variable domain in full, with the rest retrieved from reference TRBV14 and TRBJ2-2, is EAGVTQFPSHSVIEKGQTVTLRCDPISGHDNLYWYRRVMGKEIKFLLHFVKESKQDESGMPNNRFLAERTGGTYSTLKVQPAELEDSGVYFCASSRTAGGTGELFFGEGSRLTVL.

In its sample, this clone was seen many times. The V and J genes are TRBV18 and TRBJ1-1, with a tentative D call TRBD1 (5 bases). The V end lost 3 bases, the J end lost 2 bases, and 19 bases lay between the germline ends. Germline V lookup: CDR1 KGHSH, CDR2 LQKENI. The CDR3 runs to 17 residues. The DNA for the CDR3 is TGTGCCAGCTCACCCCTCACAGGAATGGGCTCTAACACTGAAGCTTTCTTT. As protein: CASSPLTGMGSNTEAFF.

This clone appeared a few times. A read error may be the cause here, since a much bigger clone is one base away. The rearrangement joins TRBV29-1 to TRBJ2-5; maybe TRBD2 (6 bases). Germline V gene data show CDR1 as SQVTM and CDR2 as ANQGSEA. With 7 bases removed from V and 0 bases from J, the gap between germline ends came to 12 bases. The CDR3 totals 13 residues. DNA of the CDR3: TGCAGCGCCCGGTGGGGGGACCAAGAGACCCAGTACTTC. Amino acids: CSARWGDQETQYF.

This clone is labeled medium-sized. Here the CDR3 reads CASRSSGGTDTQYF. CDR3 DNA: TGTGCCAGCCGTAGTAGCGGGGGGACAGATACGCAGTATTTT. V usage is TRBV19 and J usage is TRBJ2-3; 10 nucleotides match TRBD2. Looked up from germline, CDR1 is LNHDA and CDR2 is SQIVND (reference sequence). The CDR3 covers 14 residues. With V trimmed by 9 bases and J by 3 bases, 6 bases remained unmatched.

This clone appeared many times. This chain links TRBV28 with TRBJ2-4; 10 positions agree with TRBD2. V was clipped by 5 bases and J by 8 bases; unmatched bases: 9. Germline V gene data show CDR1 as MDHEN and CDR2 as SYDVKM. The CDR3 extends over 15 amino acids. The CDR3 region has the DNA TGTGCCAGCAGTCCTAGCGGGGGTTCCGAAGACATTCAGTACTTC. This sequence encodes CASSPSGGSEDIQYF.

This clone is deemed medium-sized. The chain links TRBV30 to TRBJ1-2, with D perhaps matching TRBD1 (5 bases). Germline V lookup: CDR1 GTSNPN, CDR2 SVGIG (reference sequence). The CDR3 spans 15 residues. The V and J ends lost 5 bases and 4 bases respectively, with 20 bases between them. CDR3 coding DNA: TGTGCCTGGTACACTCCGGGACTTACCTCCTATGGCTACACCTTC. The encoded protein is CAWYTPGLTSYGYTF. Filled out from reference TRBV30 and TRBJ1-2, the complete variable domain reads SQTIHQWPATLVQPVGSPLSLECTVEGTSNPNLYWYRQAAGRGLQLLFYSVGIGQISSEVPQNLSASRPQDRQFILSSKKLLLSDSGFYLCAWYTPGLTSYGYTFGSGTRLTVV.